This TCR beta chain is drawn from a study of OX40 agonist ivuxolimab in advanced cancers. Study-wide results and caveats: Compared with CD4+, CD8+ T cells on average had more expanded clones.

This CDR3 is 12 amino acids long. Trimming took off 3 bases at V and 6 bases at J, with 6 bases between the two ends. Germline values: CDR1 LNHDA, CDR2 SQIVND (reference sequence). The assay was immunoSEQ multiplex PCR, and TCRdb's table has in-frame clones only and misses some. The sample includes roughly 30,000 clones, about nine tenths of them seen just once. About this clone: Its specificity is not known.

The sequence came from an adult with an advanced solid tumor such as melanoma, head and neck, liver or kidney cancer. Sequencing was performed on CD4+ or CD8+ T cells sorted from blood, taken in a trial of the OX40 agonist ivuxolimab. This rearrangement joins TRBV19 to TRBJ1-5; D unclear. This CDR3 is CASSISSQPQHF. The CDR3 bases are TGTGCCAGTAGTATTTCGAGTCAGCCCCAGCATTTT.